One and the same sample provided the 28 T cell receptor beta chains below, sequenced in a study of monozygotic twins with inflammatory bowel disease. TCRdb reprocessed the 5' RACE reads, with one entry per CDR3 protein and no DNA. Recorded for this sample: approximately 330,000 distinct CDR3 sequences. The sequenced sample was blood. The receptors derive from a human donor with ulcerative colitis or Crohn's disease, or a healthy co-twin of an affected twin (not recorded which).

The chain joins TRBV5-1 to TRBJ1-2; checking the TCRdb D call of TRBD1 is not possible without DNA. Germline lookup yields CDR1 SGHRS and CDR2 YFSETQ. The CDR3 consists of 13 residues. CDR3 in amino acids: CASSFRDSYGYTF.

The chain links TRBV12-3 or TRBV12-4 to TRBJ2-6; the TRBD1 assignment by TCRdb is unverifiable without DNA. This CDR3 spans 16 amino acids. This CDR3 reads CASSFPRGPGANVLTF.

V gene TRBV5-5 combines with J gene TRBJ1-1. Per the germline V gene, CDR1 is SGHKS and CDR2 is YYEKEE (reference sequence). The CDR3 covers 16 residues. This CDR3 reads CASSLGKGLGGTEAFF.

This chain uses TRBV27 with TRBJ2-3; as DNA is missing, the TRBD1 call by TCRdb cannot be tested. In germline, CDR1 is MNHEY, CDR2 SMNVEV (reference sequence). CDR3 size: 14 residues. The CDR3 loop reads CASSLVGGQGTQYF.

The CDR3: CASSQDETGVDEAFF. V gene TRBV3-1 combines with J gene TRBJ1-1; TCRdb gives TRBD1 as the D gene, but with no DNA this cannot be confirmed. Germline V gives CDR1 LGHDT, CDR2 YNNKEL (reference sequence). This CDR3 contains 15 residues.

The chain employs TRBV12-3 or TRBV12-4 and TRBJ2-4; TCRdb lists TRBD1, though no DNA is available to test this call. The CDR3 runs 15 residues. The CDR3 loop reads CASSFGGRGENIQYF.

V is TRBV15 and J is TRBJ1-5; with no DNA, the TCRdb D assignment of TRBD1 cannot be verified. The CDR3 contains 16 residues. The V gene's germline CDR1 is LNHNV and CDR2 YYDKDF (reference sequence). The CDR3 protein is CATSRERRQSNQPQHF.

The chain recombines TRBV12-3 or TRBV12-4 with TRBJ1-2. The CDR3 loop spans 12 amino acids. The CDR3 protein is CASSHRNYGYTF.

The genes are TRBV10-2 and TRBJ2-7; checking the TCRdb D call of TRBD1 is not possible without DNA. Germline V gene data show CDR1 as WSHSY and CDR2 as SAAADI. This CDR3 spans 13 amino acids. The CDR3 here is CASSWDSTYEQYF.

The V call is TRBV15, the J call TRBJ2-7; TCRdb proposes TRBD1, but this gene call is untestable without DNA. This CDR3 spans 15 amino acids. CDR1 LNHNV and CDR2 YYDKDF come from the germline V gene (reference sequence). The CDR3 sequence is CATSSRDRGSYEQYF. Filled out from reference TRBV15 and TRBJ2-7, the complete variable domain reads DAMVIQNPRYQVTQFGKPVTLSCSQTLNHNVMYWYQQKSSQAPKLLFHYYDKDFNNEADTPDNFQSRRPNTSFCFLDIRSPGLGDTAMYLCATSSRDRGSYEQYFGPGTRLTVT.

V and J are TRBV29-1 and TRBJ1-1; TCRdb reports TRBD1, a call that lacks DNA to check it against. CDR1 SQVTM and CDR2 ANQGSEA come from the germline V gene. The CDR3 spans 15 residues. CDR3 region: CSVEGPGAKNTEAFF.

CDR3 protein: CSASGRGTSVYEQYF. The genes are TRBV20-1 and TRBJ2-7; TCRdb selects TRBD2, and the lack of DNA leaves this call unchecked. This CDR3 has 15 residues. In germline, CDR1 is DFQATT, CDR2 SNEGSKA (reference sequence).

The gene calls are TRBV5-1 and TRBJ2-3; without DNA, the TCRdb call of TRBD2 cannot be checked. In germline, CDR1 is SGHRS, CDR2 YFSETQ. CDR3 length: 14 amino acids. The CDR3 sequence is CASRREGRTDTQYF.

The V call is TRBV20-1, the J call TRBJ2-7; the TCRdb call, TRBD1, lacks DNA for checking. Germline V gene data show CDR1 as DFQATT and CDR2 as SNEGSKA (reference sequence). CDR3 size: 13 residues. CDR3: CSAGLRDRWEQYF.

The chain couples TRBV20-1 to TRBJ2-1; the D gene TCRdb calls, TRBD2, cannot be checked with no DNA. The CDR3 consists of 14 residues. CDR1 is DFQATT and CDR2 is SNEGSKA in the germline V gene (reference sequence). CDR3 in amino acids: CSARALAGINEQFF.

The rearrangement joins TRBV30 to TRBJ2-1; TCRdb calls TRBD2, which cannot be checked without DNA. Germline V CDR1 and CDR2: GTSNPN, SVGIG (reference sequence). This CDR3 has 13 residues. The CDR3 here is CAWMRGGSGEQFF.

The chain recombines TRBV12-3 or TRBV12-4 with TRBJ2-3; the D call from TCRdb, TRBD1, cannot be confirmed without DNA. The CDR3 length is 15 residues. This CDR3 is CASSWGDQSTDTQYF.

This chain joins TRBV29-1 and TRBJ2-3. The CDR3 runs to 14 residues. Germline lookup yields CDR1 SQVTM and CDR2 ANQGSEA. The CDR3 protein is CSVGSFTSTDTQYF.

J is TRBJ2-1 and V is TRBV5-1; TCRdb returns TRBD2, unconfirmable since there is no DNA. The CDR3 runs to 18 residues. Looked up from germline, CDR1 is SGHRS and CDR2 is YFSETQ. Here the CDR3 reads CASSRSAGGRRSYNEQFF.

CDR3 in amino acids: CSAGGGAEITEAFF. V usage is TRBV20-1 and J usage is TRBJ1-1; TCRdb selects TRBD1, and the lack of DNA leaves this call unchecked. In germline, CDR1 is DFQATT, CDR2 SNEGSKA (reference sequence). The length of the CDR3 is 14 residues.

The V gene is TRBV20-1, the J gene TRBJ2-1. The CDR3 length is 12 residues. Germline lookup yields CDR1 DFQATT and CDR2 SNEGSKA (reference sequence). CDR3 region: CIASGTYNEQFF.

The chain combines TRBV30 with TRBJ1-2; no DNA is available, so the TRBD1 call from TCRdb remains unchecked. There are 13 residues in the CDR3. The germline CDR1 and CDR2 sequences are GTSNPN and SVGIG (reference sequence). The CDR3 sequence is CAWGQGANYGYTF.

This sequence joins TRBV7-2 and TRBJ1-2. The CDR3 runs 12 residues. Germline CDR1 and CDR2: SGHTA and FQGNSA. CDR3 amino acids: CASSPNLLIYTF. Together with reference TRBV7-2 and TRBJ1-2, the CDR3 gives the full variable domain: GAGVSQSPSNKVTEKGKDVELRCDPISGHTALYWYRQSLGQGLEFLIYFQGNSAPDKSGLPSDRFSAERTGGSVSTLTIQRTQQEDSAVYLCASSPNLLIYTFGSGTRLTVV.

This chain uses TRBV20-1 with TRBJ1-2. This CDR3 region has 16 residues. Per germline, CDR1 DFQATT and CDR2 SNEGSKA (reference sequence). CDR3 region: CSARGDSRGQPYGYTF.

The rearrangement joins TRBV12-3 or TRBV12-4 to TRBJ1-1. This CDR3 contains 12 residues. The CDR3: CASTRLNTEAFF.

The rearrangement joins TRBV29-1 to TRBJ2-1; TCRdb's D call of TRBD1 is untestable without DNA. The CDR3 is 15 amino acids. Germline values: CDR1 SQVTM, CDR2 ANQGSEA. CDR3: CSVEAGTGLYNEQFF.

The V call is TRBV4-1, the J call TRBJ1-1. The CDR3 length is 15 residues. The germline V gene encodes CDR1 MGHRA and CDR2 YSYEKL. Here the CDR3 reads CASSQDPGGFTEAFF.

The CDR3 loop reads CSVFLRGQSYNEQFF. The gene calls are TRBV29-1 and TRBJ2-1; TCRdb lists TRBD1, though no DNA is available to test this call. Looked up from germline, CDR1 is SQVTM and CDR2 is ANQGSEA. This CDR3 spans 15 amino acids.